The 31 T cell receptor beta chains below all came from one sample that was sequenced in a study of blood T cells in healthy people across ages. Primed by a sample-barcoded 5' primer and a J-beta primer mix, a second PCR proceeded for roughly 6 to 12 cycles. TCRdb ran MiXCR on the 5' RACE reads and lists one entry per CDR3 protein. Of hundreds of thousands of distinct CDR3 sequences detected, roughly three fifths appear once; the ten largest clones hold around 25%. Sequencing was performed on blood. The receptors come from a man aged 40-50 years in good health.

The V call is TRBV6-5, the J call TRBJ2-7; 7 bases are shared with TRBD2. Losses at the gene ends were 6 bases for V and 6 bases for J; bases not matched to a gene: 11. This CDR3 contains 14 residues. Germline values: CDR1 MNHEY, CDR2 SVGAGI. The CDR3 DNA follows: TGTGCCAGCAGGACACTAGCGCTTGAGGCCGAGCAGTACTTC. This codes for CASRTLALEAEQYF.

This sequence joins TRBV29-1 and TRBJ2-1; 10 bases line up with TRBD2. CDR1 and CDR2 from the germline V gene are SQVTM and ANQGSEA. CDR3 size: 15 residues. V shed 6 bases and J 4 bases; nucleotides not matched to a gene: 9. CDR3 DNA sequence: TGCAGCGTCATTTTGAATAGCGGGAGGTACAATGAGCAGTTCTTC. Translating it yields CSVILNSGRYNEQFF.

This chain links TRBV7-8 with TRBJ2-1; a possible D gene is TRBD1 (6 bases). The germline V gene has CDR1 SGHVS and CDR2 FQNEAQ. The CDR3 has 16 amino acids. V was shortened by 5 bases and J by 0 bases, with 14 bases between the two germline ends. Written as DNA, the CDR3 is TGTGCCAGCAGCCTACAGGGTGGGGGCTCCTACAATGAGCAGTTCTTC. Translation: CASSLQGGGSYNEQFF.

The gene calls are TRBV27 and TRBJ2-1, with 12 positions matching TRBD2. The CDR3 is 16 amino acids. The germline gives CDR1 MNHEY, CDR2 SMNVEV (reference sequence). Trimming removed 5 bases from V and 7 bases from J; junction bases left unmatched: 9. The CDR3 region has the DNA TGTGCCAGCAGTCAGACTAGCGGGAGAGGTCCGAATGAGCAGTTCTTC. Its protein is CASSQTSGRGPNEQFF.

This sequence joins TRBV6-6 and TRBJ2-4, with D possibly matching TRBD1 (6 bases). The J call is doubtful: the DNA matches TRBJ2-7 better. The V gene's germline CDR1 is MNHNY and CDR2 SVGAGI (reference sequence). This CDR3 has 16 amino acids. The CDR3 reads CAISGETATNRYEQYF. The DNA for the CDR3 is TGTGCCATCTCAGGGGAGACGGCCACTAACCGTTACGAGCAGTACTTC.

The chain recombines TRBV12-3 or TRBV12-4 with TRBJ2-1; D remains unclear. The ends were cut back, 6 bases at V and 0 bases at J, with 15 bases in the middle. The CDR3 is 16 amino acids. The CDR3 sequence: CASSRGTRNSYNEQFF. Here the CDR3 DNA reads TGTGCCAGCAGCCGTGGCACTCGCAACTCCTACAATGAGCAGTTCTTC.

J is TRBJ2-7 and V is TRBV9, with 7 bases fitting TRBD1. Germline V gene sequence: CDR1 SGDLS, CDR2 YYNGEE. V was clipped by 3 bases and J by 3 bases; unmatched bases: 9. The CDR3 contains 15 residues. The CDR3 region has the DNA TGTGCCAGCAGCGCCCGGGACAGAGGGTTCTACGAGCAGTACTTC. Translating gives CASSARDRGFYEQYF.

This clonotype occurred once. The V call is TRBV29-1, the J call TRBJ1-1; no definite D call. Germline lookup yields CDR1 SQVTM and CDR2 ANQGSEA. The CDR3 is 10 amino acids. V gave up 7 bases and J gave up 3 bases, with 6 bases separating them. CDR3 sequence (DNA): TGCAGCGCAATCGACACTGAAGCTTTCTTT. Residues: CSAIDTEAFF. Based on the CDR3 plus reference TRBV29-1 and TRBJ1-1, the full variable domain is SAVISQKPSRDICQRGTSLTIQCQVDSQVTMMFWYRQQPGQSLTLIATANQGSEATYESGFVIDKFPISRPNLTFSTLTVSNMSPEDSSIYLCSAIDTEAFFGQGTRLTVV.

The rearrangement joins TRBV4-2 to TRBJ2-6; 9 positions agree with TRBD2. This CDR3 contains 18 residues. J gave up 3 bases and V 1 base, and 7 bases lay outside the gene matches. CDR1 LGHNA and CDR2 YNFKEQ come from the germline V gene. In DNA, the CDR3 is TGTGCCAGCAGCCAAGCCCCGGGACTAGCTATTGGGGCCAACGTCCTGACTTTC. This codes for CASSQAPGLAIGANVLTF.

The table lists this clonotype with a few counts. The rearrangement links TRBV7-2 to TRBJ2-1; tentative D call: TRBD2 (6 bases). Germline CDR1 SGHTA, CDR2 FQGNSA. The CDR3 extends over 14 amino acids. Trimming pared 6 bases from V and 2 bases from J, leaving 11 bases between. The CDR3 spells CASRGSGAYNEQFF. The CDR3 nucleotides are TGTGCCAGCAGGGGTAGCGGAGCCTACAATGAGCAGTTCTTC. The full variable domain, completed using reference TRBV7-2 and TRBJ2-1, is GAGVSQSPSNKVTEKGKDVELRCDPISGHTALYWYRQSLGQGLEFLIYFQGNSAPDKSGLPSDRFSAERTGGSVSTLTIQRTQQEDSAVYLCASRGSGAYNEQFFGPGTRLTVL.

This clonotype was seen a handful of times. V and J are TRBV2 and TRBJ2-7; D might be TRBD2 (6 bases). The J call is doubtful: the DNA matches TRBJ2-5 better. This CDR3 contains 15 residues. Germline V gives CDR1 SNHLY, CDR2 FYNNEI. This CDR3 reads CASSEKDGGFETQYF. Written as DNA, the CDR3 is TGTGCCAGCAGTGAAAAAGACGGAGGGTTCGAGACCCAGTACTTC.

The rearrangement links TRBV6-2 or TRBV6-3 to TRBJ2-1; D not resolved. CDR1 and CDR2 (germline): MNHEY, SVGEGT. V shed 7 bases and J shed 7 bases, with 14 bases lying between them. This CDR3 region has 13 residues. CDR3 sequence reads: CASTLGIVNEQFF. CDR3 coding DNA: TGTGCCAGCACTCTGGGGATAGTAAATGAGCAGTTCTTC.

The chain joins TRBV27 to TRBJ1-2, with 7 bases identical to TRBD1. The CDR3 has 12 residues. Germline assignment: CDR1 MNHEY and CDR2 SMNVEV (reference sequence). V lost 8 bases to trimming and J lost 8 bases; unmatched junction nucleotides: 8. This CDR3 is CASGKGAEGYTF. CDR3 in DNA: TGTGCCAGCGGAAAGGGGGCTGAAGGCTACACCTTC.

This clonotype was picked up a small number of times. The chain uses TRBV6-2 or TRBV6-3 and TRBJ2-5; D is unclear. In germline, CDR1 is MNHEY, CDR2 SVGEGT. V shed 5 bases and J shed 4 bases, with 8 bases lying between them. This CDR3 contains 12 residues. The CDR3 loop reads CASSQPVETQYF. CDR3 in DNA: TGTGCCAGCAGTCAGCCCGTAGAGACCCAGTACTTC.

The DNA of the CDR3 is TGTGCCAGCAGTTTCCTGCGCGGGAACTCAGATACGCAGTATTTT. It specifies CASSFLRGNSDTQYF. The chain employs TRBV28 and TRBJ2-3; perhaps TRBD2 as D (6 bases). The CDR3 loop spans 15 amino acids. CDR1 is MDHEN, CDR2 SYDVKM, per germline. V was pared by 3 bases and J by 4 bases, with 14 bases between.

The chain links TRBV7-2 to TRBJ2-3; no reliable D call. V was clipped by 4 bases and J by 9 bases, with 8 bases between them. This CDR3 spans 11 amino acids. Germline V gene lookup returns CDR1 SGHTA and CDR2 FQGNSA. Here the CDR3 reads CASSSKKTQYF. The CDR3, as DNA: TGTGCCAGCAGCTCGAAGAAAACGCAGTATTTT.

V gene TRBV5-6 combines with J gene TRBJ2-3; the D gene is possibly TRBD1 (6 bases). Germline loops: CDR1 SGHDT, CDR2 YYEEEE. The germline V and J ends were trimmed by 3 bases and 2 bases, with 13 bases remaining between them. The CDR3 contains 15 residues. The CDR3 region is CASSSVTGPTDTQYF. The CDR3 nucleotides read TGTGCCAGCAGCTCGGTAACAGGGCCCACAGATACGCAGTATTTT.

The CDR3 region is CASSSPRDTVQETQYF. CDR3 DNA sequence: TGTGCCAGCAGTTCCCCCAGGGACACCGTCCAAGAGACCCAGTACTTC. V is TRBV28 and J is TRBJ2-5; perhaps TRBD1 as D (6 bases). The germline CDR1 and CDR2 sequences are MDHEN and SYDVKM. This CDR3 contains 16 residues. V was pared by 4 bases and J by 1 base, with 16 bases between. The full variable domain, rest sourced from reference TRBV28 and TRBJ2-5, is DVKVTQSSRYLVKRTGEKVFLECVQDMDHENMFWYRQDPGLGLRLIYFSYDVKMKEKGDIPEGYSVSREKKERFSLILESASTNQTSMYLCASSSPRDTVQETQYFGPGTRLLVL.

This clonotype is a singleton in its sample. V is TRBV3-1 and J is TRBJ2-3; D is perhaps TRBD2 (5 bases). The CDR3 is made up of 15 amino acids. Germline values: CDR1 LGHDT, CDR2 YNNKEL (reference sequence). V was clipped by 0 bases and J by 2 bases, with 9 bases between them. This chain's CDR3 is CASSQERVTTDTQYF. CDR3 coding DNA: TGTGCCAGCAGCCAAGAGCGGGTTACCACAGATACGCAGTATTTT.

There are a few counts of this clonotype. The chain combines TRBV6-1 with TRBJ2-5; 10 bases match TRBD1. The CDR3 loop spans 17 amino acids. V dropped 6 bases and J dropped 1; count of bases not matched to a gene: 11. The germline V gene encodes CDR1 MNHNS and CDR2 SASEGT. The CDR3 region has the DNA TGTGCCAGCAGCGGGACAGGGGATGGGATTCGCCAAGAGACCCAGTACTTC. Its protein is CASSGTGDGIRQETQYF.

The chain carries TRBV9 and TRBJ1-5; 8 bases are a match to TRBD1. Trimming cost V 0 bases and J 3 bases; bases outside gene matches: 2. CDR1 is SGDLS, CDR2 YYNGEE, per germline. The CDR3 is 15 amino acids. The CDR3: CASSVGTGTNQPQHF. CDR3 DNA sequence: TGTGCCAGCAGCGTAGGGACAGGGACCAATCAGCCCCAGCATTTT.

This chain connects TRBV7-8 to TRBJ1-5; no firm D call. The CDR3 has 13 amino acids. Germline V gene lookup returns CDR1 SGHVS and CDR2 FQNEAQ. The V and J ends lost 4 bases and 6 bases respectively, with 10 bases between them. This CDR3 reads CASSSAIIQPQHF. CDR3 DNA: TGTGCCAGCAGCTCGGCAATTATTCAGCCCCAGCATTTT.

J is TRBJ1-2 and V is TRBV4-3, with no clear D. CDR3 size: 16 residues. Trimming pared 1 base from V and 5 bases from J, leaving 17 bases between. Germline V gene sequence: CDR1 LGHNA, CDR2 YSLEER. In nucleotides, the CDR3 is TGCGCCAGCAGCCAAGGGCAGGTCCTAAATATTTATGGCTACACCTTC. It specifies CASSQGQVLNIYGYTF.

J is TRBJ2-5 and V is TRBV9; 9 nucleotides line up with TRBD2. Germline assignment: CDR1 SGDLS and CDR2 YYNGEE. The V gene end was trimmed by 0 bases and the J gene end by 5 bases; junction bases not matched to a gene: 8. The CDR3 sequence is 16 residues long. CDR3 region: CASSVAASGNLETQYF. CDR3 nucleotide sequence: TGTGCCAGCAGCGTAGCGGCTAGCGGGAACTTGGAGACCCAGTACTTC.

This clonotype was recorded a few times. The genes are TRBV7-2 and TRBJ2-1, with D possibly being TRBD1 (7 bases). CDR3 length: 16 amino acids. Germline V gene sequence: CDR1 SGHTA, CDR2 FQGNSA. The V end was cut by 5 bases, the J end by 7 bases, with 21 bases between. The CDR3 spells CASSTRGGGIWNEQFF. CDR3 sequence (DNA): TGTGCCAGCAGCACCCGAGGGGGCGGGATTTGGAATGAGCAGTTCTTC.

This clonotype was counted many times. Being one base from a much bigger clone, this may be a read error. The J gene is TRBJ2-7, the V gene TRBV5-6, with TRBD1 identical over 7 bases. Germline CDR1 is SGHDT and CDR2 is YYEEEE. The V segment lost 0 bases and the J segment 3 bases; nucleotides outside the gene matches: 6. This CDR3 is built from 15 residues. As DNA, the CDR3 is TGTGCCAGCAGCTTGGCAGGGGGTCGCCACTACGAGCAGTACTTC. It translates to CASSLAGGRHYEQYF.

The chain recombines TRBV28 with TRBJ2-5; maybe TRBD2 (6 bases). Deletions cut 7 bases from V and 2 bases from J, with 17 bases between. The CDR3 extends over 15 amino acids. Per germline, CDR1 MDHEN and CDR2 SYDVKM. CDR3 nucleotide sequence: TGTGCCAGCATCGGTGCAACGGGGGTACAAGAGACCCAGTACTTC. This gives the protein CASIGATGVQETQYF.

V is TRBV7-9 and J is TRBJ1-4; weak D call: TRBD1 (5 bases). This CDR3 has 15 residues. Germline-derived CDR1 and CDR2 are SEHNR and FQNEAQ (reference sequence). Deletions cut 4 bases from V and 8 bases from J, with 17 bases between. In nucleotides, the CDR3 is TGTGCCAGCAGCTCGGGGAGGGGAGAGTGGGAAAAACTGTTTTTT. As protein: CASSSGRGEWEKLFF.

This clonotype was detected a few times. The chain's CDR3 is CASSFPPGETQYF. The DNA of the CDR3 is TGTGCCAGCAGTTTCCCCCCAGGAGAGACCCAGTACTTC. The V call is TRBV12-3 or TRBV12-4, the J call TRBJ2-5; no clear D gene. V was cut by 3 bases and J by 4 bases, with 9 bases left in between. The CDR3 is 13 amino acids.

V is TRBV5-1 and J is TRBJ1-1, with D uncertain. The CDR3 is 15 residues long. V dropped 0 bases and J dropped 1 base, with 10 bases sitting between them. Germline CDR1 SGHRS, CDR2 YFSETQ. The CDR3 sequence is CASSLEGYRNTEAFF. Here the CDR3 DNA reads TGCGCCAGCAGCTTGGAGGGATATAGGAACACTGAAGCTTTCTTT. Based on the CDR3 plus reference TRBV5-1 and TRBJ1-1, the full variable domain is KAGVTQTPRYLIKTRGQQVTLSCSPISGHRSVSWYQQTPGQGLQFLFEYFSETQRNKGNFPGRFSGRQFSNSRSEMNVSTLELGDSALYLCASSLEGYRNTEAFFGQGTRLTVV.

This rearrangement joins TRBV10-3 to TRBJ2-2, with TRBD2 matching over 8 bases. The CDR3 runs 16 residues. Germline V lookup: CDR1 ENHRY, CDR2 SYGVKD. The V segment lost 0 bases and the J segment 5 bases; nucleotides outside the gene matches: 5. CDR3 DNA: TGTGCCATCAGTGAGTCCGCGGGGGGCCAGACCGGGGAGCTGTTTTTT. Translated: CAISESAGGQTGELFF.